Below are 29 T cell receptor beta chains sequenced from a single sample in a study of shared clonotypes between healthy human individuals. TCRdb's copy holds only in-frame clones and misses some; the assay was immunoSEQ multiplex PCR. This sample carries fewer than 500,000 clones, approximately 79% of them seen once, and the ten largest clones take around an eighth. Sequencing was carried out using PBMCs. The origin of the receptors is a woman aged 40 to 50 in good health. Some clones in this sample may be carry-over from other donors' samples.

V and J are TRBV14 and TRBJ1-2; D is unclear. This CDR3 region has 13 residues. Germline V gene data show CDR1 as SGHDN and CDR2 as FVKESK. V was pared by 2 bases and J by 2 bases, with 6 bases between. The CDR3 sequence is CASSQTTNYGYTF. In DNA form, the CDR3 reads TGTGCCAGCAGCCAAACCACCAACTATGGCTACACCTTC.

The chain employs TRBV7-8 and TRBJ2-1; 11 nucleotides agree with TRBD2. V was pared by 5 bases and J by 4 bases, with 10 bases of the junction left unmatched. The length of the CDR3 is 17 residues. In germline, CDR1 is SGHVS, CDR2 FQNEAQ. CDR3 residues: CASSPYTGTSGYNEQFF. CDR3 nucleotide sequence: TGTGCCAGCAGCCCCTATACCGGGACTAGCGGTTACAATGAGCAGTTCTTC.

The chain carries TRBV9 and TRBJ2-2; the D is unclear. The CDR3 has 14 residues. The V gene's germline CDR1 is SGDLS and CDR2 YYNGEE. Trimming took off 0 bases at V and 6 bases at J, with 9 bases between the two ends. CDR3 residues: CASSVGSSPGELFF. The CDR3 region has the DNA TGTGCCAGCAGCGTAGGTAGCTCCCCCGGGGAGCTGTTTTTT.

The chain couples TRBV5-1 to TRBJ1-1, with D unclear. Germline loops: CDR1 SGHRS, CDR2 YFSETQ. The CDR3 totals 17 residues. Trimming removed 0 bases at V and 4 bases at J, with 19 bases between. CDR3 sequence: CASSLVAGTHRGTEAFF. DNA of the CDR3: TGCGCCAGCAGCTTGGTGGCGGGAACACACCGGGGCACTGAAGCTTTCTTT.

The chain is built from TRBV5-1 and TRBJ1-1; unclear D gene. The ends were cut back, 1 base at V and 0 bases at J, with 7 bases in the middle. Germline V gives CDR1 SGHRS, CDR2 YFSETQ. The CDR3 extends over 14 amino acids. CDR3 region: CASSLSQMNTEAFF. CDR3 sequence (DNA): TGCGCCAGCAGCTTGAGTCAGATGAACACTGAAGCTTTCTTT.

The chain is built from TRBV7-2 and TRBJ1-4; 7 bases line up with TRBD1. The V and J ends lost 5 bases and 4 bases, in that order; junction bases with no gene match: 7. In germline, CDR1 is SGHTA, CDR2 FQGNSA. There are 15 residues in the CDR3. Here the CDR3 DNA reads TGTGCCAGCAGCCCGACAGGGTTCGGTAATGAAAAACTGTTTTTT. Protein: CASSPTGFGNEKLFF.

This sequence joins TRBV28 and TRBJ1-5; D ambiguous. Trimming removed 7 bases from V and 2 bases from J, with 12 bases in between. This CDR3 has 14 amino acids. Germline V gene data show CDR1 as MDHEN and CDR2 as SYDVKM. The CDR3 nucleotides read TGTGCCAGCAAGCCACAATTGGGCAATCAGCCCCAGCATTTT. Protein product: CASKPQLGNQPQHF. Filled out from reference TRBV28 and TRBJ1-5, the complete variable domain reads DVKVTQSSRYLVKRTGEKVFLECVQDMDHENMFWYRQDPGLGLRLIYFSYDVKMKEKGDIPEGYSVSREKKERFSLILESASTNQTSMYLCASKPQLGNQPQHFGDGTRLSIL.

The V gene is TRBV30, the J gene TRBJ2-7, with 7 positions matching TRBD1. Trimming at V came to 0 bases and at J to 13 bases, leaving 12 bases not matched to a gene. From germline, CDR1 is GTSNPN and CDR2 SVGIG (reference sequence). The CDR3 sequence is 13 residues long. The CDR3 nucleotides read TGTGCCTGGAGTGTATTGGTGACAGGGATCTCCTACTTC. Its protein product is CAWSVLVTGISYF.

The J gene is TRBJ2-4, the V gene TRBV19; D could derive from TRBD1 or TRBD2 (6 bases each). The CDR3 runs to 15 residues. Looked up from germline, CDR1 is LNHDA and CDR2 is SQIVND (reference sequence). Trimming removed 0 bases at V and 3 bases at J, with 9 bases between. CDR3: CASSIEGGNKNIQYF. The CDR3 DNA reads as TGTGCCAGTAGTATAGAAGGGGGGAACAAAAACATTCAGTACTTC.

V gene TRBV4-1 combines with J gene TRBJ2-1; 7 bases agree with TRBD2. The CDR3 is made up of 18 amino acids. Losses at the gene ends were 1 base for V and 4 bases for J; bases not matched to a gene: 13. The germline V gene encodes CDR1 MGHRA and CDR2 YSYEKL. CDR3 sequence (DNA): TGCGCCAGCAGCCAAGTCCCCCCACTAGCGTTATCGTACAATGAGCAGTTCTTC. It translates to CASSQVPPLALSYNEQFF.

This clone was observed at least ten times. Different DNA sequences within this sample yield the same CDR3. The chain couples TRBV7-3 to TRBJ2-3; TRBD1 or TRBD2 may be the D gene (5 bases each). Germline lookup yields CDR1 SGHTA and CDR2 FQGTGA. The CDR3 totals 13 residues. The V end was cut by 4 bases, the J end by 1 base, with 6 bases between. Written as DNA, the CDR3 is TGTGCCAGCAGCTGGGGACGCACAGATACGCAGTATTTT. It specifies CASSWGRTDTQYF.

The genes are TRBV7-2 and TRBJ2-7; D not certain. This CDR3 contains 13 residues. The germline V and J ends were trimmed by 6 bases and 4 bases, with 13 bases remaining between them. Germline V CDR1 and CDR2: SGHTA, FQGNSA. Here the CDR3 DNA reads TGTGCCAGCAGTCCGTTACTTTGGTACGAGCAGTACTTC. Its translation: CASSPLLWYEQYF.

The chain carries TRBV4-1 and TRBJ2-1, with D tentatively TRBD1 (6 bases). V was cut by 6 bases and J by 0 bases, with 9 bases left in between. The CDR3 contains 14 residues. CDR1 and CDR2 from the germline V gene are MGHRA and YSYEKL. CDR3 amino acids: CASRGGSSYNEQFF. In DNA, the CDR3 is TGCGCCAGCAGAGGGGGAAGCTCCTACAATGAGCAGTTCTTC.

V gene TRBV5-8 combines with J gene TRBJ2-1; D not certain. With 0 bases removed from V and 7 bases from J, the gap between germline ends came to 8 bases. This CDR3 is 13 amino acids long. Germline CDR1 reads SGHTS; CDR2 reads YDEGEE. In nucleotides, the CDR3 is TGTGCCAGCAGCTTGGGAGTCGGGAATGAGCAGTTCTTC. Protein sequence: CASSLGVGNEQFF.

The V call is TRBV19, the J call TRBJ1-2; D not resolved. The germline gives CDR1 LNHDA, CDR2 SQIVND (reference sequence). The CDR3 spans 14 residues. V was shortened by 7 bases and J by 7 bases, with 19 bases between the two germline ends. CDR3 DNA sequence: TGTGCCAGTAAACTTTTGCCAGGCCAACGTGGCTACACCTTC. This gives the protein CASKLLPGQRGYTF.

The DNA for the CDR3 is TGTGCCAGCAGCTCTGTGACAGGGTTGGTACAGACCCAGTACTTC. Its translation is CASSSVTGLVQTQYF. V is TRBV7-6 and J is TRBJ2-5, with 7 bases matching TRBD1. Germline loops: CDR1 SGHVS, CDR2 FNYEAQ. This CDR3 has 15 amino acids. The V segment lost 4 bases and the J segment 6 bases; nucleotides outside the gene matches: 11.

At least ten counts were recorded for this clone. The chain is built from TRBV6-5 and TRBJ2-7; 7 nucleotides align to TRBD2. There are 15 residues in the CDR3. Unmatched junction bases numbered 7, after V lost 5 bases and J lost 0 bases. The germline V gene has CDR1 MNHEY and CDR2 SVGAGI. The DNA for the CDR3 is TGTGCCAGCAGTCCATCTAGCGGACGCTCCTACGAGCAGTACTTC. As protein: CASSPSSGRSYEQYF.

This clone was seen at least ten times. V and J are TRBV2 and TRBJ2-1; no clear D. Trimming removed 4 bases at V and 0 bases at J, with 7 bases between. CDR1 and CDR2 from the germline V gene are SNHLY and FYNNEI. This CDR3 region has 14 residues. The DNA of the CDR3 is TGTGCCAGCAGTGTCACCAGCTCCTACAATGAGCAGTTCTTC. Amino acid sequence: CASSVTSSYNEQFF.

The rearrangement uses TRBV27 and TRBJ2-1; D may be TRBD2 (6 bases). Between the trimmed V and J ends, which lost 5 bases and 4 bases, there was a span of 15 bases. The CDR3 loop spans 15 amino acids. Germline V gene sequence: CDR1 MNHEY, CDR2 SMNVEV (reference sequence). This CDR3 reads CASSAPLADYNEQFF. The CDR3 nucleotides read TGTGCCAGCAGTGCCCCCTTAGCGGATTACAATGAGCAGTTCTTC.

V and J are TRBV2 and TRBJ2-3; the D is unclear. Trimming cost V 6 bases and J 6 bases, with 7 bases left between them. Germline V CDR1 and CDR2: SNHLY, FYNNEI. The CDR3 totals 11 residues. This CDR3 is CASSPGDTQYF. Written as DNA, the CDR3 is TGTGCCAGCAGCCCCGGGGATACGCAGTATTTT.

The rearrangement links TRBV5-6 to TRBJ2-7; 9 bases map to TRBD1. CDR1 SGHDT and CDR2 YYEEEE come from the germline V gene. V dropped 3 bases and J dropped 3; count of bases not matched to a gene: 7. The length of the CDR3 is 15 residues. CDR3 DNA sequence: TGTGCCAGCAGCTCGATTGACAGGGGGGGCTACGAGCAGTACTTC. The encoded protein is CASSSIDRGGYEQYF.

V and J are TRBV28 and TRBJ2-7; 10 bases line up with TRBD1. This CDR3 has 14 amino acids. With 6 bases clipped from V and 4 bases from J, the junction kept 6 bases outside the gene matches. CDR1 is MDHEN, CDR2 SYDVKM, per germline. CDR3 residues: CASRSGTGEYEQYF. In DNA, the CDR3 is TGTGCCAGCAGGTCCGGGACAGGGGAATACGAGCAGTACTTC. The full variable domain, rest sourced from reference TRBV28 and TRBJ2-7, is DVKVTQSSRYLVKRTGEKVFLECVQDMDHENMFWYRQDPGLGLRLIYFSYDVKMKEKGDIPEGYSVSREKKERFSLILESASTNQTSMYLCASRSGTGEYEQYFGPGTRLTVT.

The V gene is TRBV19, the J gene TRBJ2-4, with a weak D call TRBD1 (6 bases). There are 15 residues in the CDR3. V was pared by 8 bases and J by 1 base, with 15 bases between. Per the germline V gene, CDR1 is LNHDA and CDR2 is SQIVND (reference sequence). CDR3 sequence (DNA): TGTGCCAGTCATGGACAGTTACCTGCCAAAAACATTCAGTACTTC. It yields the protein CASHGQLPAKNIQYF.

The DNA for the CDR3 is TGTGCCATCAGTGAGACTGCAGGGAAAAACATTCAGTACTTC. This gives the protein CAISETAGKNIQYF. J is TRBJ2-4 and V is TRBV10-3, with a possible D match to TRBD1 (5 bases). This CDR3 is 14 amino acids long. Germline assignment: CDR1 ENHRY and CDR2 SYGVKD. With 2 bases removed from V and 4 bases from J, the gap between germline ends came to 9 bases.

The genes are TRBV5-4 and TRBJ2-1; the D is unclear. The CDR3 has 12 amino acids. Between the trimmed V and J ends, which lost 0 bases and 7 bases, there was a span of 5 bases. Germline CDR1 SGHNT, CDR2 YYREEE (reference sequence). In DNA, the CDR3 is TGTGCCAGCAGCTTGGAGTATAATGAGCAGTTCTTC. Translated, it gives CASSLEYNEQFF.

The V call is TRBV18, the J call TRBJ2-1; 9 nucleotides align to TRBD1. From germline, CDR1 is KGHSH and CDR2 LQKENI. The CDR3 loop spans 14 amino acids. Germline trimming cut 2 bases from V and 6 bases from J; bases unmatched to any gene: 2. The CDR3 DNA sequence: TGTGCCAGCTCACCATCGGACAGGGGCAATGAGCAGTTCTTC. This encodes CASSPSDRGNEQFF.

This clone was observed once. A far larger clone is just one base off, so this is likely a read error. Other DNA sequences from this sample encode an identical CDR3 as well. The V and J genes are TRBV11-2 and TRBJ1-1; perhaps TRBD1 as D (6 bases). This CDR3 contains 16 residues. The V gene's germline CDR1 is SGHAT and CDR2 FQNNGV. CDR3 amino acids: CASSPYRESPNTEAFF. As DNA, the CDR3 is TGTGCAAGCAGCCCCTACAGGGAGTCCCCGAACACTGAAGCTTTCTTT.

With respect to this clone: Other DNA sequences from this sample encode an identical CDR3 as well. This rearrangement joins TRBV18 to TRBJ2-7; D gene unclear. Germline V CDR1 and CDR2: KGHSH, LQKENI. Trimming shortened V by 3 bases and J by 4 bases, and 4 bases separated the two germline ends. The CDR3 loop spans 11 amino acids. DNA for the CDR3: TGTGCCAGCTCACCTCAGTACGAGCAGTACTTC. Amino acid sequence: CASSPQYEQYF.

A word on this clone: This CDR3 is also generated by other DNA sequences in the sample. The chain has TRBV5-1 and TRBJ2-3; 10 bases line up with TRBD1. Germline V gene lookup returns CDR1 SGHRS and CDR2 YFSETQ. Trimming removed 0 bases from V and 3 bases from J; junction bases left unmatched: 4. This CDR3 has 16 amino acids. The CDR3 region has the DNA TGCGCCAGCAGCTTGGAGGACAGGGGGACGACAGATACGCAGTATTTT. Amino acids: CASSLEDRGTTDTQYF. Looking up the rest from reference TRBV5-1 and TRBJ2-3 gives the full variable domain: KAGVTQTPRYLIKTRGQQVTLSCSPISGHRSVSWYQQTPGQGLQFLFEYFSETQRNKGNFPGRFSGRQFSNSRSEMNVSTLELGDSALYLCASSLEDRGTTDTQYFGPGTRLTVL.